The 7 T cell receptor beta chains below come from one sample, sequenced in a study of shared clonotypes between healthy human individuals. Positively selected for CCR7, the CD45RO-negative cells used as naive CD8 cells excluded terminally differentiated effector memory CD45RA+ cells. Using immunoSEQ multiplex PCR, the repertoire was profiled, and TCRdb retains in-frame clones only, with some absent. The profile shows about 680,000 clones, about 92% of them singletons. Specimen: naive CD8+ T cells sorted from blood. These TCRs come from a man aged 30 to 39 in good health.

This sequence joins TRBV25-1 and TRBJ2-3; D call uncertain. V lost 7 bases and J lost 6, with 8 bases in between. CDR1 is MGHDK, CDR2 SYGVNS, per germline. The CDR3 has 11 residues. The CDR3 coding sequence is TGTGCCAGCATCGGATCTGATACGCAGTATTTT. This sequence encodes CASIGSDTQYF.

The genes are TRBV28 and TRBJ2-7, with TRBD2 matching 9 bases. CDR1 MDHEN and CDR2 SYDVKM come from the germline V gene. The CDR3 is 11 amino acids. J lost 3 bases, V lost 11 bases, and 2 bases had no gene match. CDR3 sequence: CASSGNYEQYF. The CDR3, as DNA: TGTGCCTCTAGCGGGAACTACGAGCAGTACTTC.

The genes are TRBV5-4 and TRBJ2-1; weak D call: TRBD2 (5 bases). V dropped 0 bases and J dropped 8 bases, with 15 bases sitting between them. The CDR3 is 15 amino acids. CDR1 is SGHNT and CDR2 is YYREEE in the germline V gene (reference sequence). This chain's CDR3 is CASSLVSGAVHEQFF. The CDR3 nucleotides read TGTGCCAGCAGCTTGGTGAGTGGAGCGGTTCATGAGCAGTTCTTC. The full variable domain, completed using reference TRBV5-4 and TRBJ2-1, is ETGVTQSPTHLIKTRGQQVTLRCSSQSGHNTVSWYQQALGQGPQFIFQYYREEENGRGNFPPRFSGLQFPNYSSELNVNALELDDSALYLCASSLVSGAVHEQFFGPGTRLTVL.

As to this clone: The identical CDR3 is also encoded by other nucleotide sequences in the sample. The chain carries TRBV6-1 and TRBJ2-7; TRBD1 agrees at 8 bases. The CDR3 extends over 11 amino acids. V was pared by 8 bases and J by 5 bases, with 2 bases of the junction left unmatched. Germline values: CDR1 MNHNS, CDR2 SASEGT. Here the CDR3 reads CASGQGNEQYF. CDR3 in DNA: TGTGCCAGCGGACAGGGCAACGAGCAGTACTTC.

This clone has just a few counts. Possible read error: a much larger clone is one base away. The chain employs TRBV6-6 and TRBJ2-7; D remains unclear. V gave up 4 bases and J gave up 2 bases, with 3 bases separating them. This CDR3 is built from 11 residues. Germline V CDR1 and CDR2: MNHNY, SVGAGI (reference sequence). In DNA form, the CDR3 reads TGTGCCAGCAGTTTCACCTACGAGCAGTACTTC. Encoded protein: CASSFTYEQYF.

The sample holds one count of this clone. V gene TRBV27 combines with J gene TRBJ2-1; 11 bases map to TRBD2. This CDR3 is built from 14 residues. Germline V gene lookup returns CDR1 MNHEY and CDR2 SMNVEV (reference sequence). Losses at the gene ends were 5 bases for V and 8 bases for J; bases not matched to a gene: 5. The CDR3 reads CASSPKTSGDEQFF. The DNA for the CDR3 is TGTGCCAGCAGTCCGAAGACTAGCGGGGATGAGCAGTTCTTC.

The chain couples TRBV11-2 to TRBJ2-3, with no clear D. Between the trimmed V and J ends, which lost 0 bases and 2 bases, there was a span of 15 bases. CDR1 and CDR2 from the germline V gene are SGHAT and FQNNGV. The CDR3 is 17 amino acids. Here the CDR3 DNA reads TGTGCCAGCAGCTTAGATGGGCAGACTTTTAACACAGATACGCAGTATTTT. Its protein is CASSLDGQTFNTDTQYF. Looking up the rest from reference TRBV11-2 and TRBJ2-3 gives the full variable domain: EAGVAQSPRYKIIEKRQSVAFWCNPISGHATLYWYQQILGQGPKLLIQFQNNGVVDDSQLPKDRFSAERLKGVDSTLKIQPAKLEDSAVYLCASSLDGQTFNTDTQYFGPGTRLTVL.